These 5 T cell receptor beta chains originate from one sample sequenced in a study of technical replicates of blood from a few donors. Sequencing was performed with immunoSEQ multiplex PCR; in TCRdb, only in-frame clones are kept and a portion is missing. The repertoire holds some 70,000 clones, with 95% to 98% as singletons. What was sequenced was T cells isolated from PBMCs. These receptors were obtained from a human donor in good health.

V usage is TRBV7-6 and J usage is TRBJ2-7; no clear D. Deletions cut 5 bases from V and 2 bases from J, with 13 bases between. CDR1 and CDR2 from the germline V gene are SGHVS and FNYEAQ. This CDR3 spans 14 amino acids. CDR3 in DNA: TGTGCCAGCAGCCCAGTTTTATATACCTACGAGCAGTACTTC. Translation: CASSPVLYTYEQYF.

This rearrangement joins TRBV9 to TRBJ1-5, with 7 bases matching TRBD1. This CDR3 is 15 amino acids long. The germline CDR1 and CDR2 sequences are SGDLS and YYNGEE. V lost 3 bases, J lost 2 bases, and 5 bases stayed unmatched. CDR3 sequence reads: CASSATGNGNQPQHF. CDR3 DNA sequence: TGTGCCAGCAGCGCGACAGGGAATGGCAATCAGCCCCAGCATTTT.

Details on this clone: The same CDR3 is also encoded by other DNA sequences in this sample. The rearrangement joins TRBV6-5 to TRBJ2-6; no clear D gene. This CDR3 is built from 15 residues. The germline V and J ends were trimmed by 0 bases and 0 bases, with 3 bases remaining between them. Germline V CDR1 and CDR2: MNHEY, SVGAGI. Here the CDR3 reads CASSYSSSGANVLTF. CDR3 in DNA: TGTGCCAGCAGTTACTCGAGCTCTGGGGCCAACGTCCTGACTTTC.

DNA of the CDR3: TGTGCCATCAGTGAGTTATATATCGGGCGGGATAAAGGGAATGAGCAGTTCTTC. Amino acids: CAISELYIGRDKGNEQFF. The chain recombines TRBV10-3 with TRBJ2-1; possible D gene TRBD2, 6 bases. V lost 1 base, J lost 7 bases, and 23 bases lay in between. The germline V gene has CDR1 ENHRY and CDR2 SYGVKD. The CDR3 contains 18 residues.

The CDR3: CASSLVRRMNTEAFF. CDR3 bases: TGTGCCAGCAGCTTAGTGCGGAGGATGAACACTGAAGCTTTCTTT. The J gene is TRBJ1-1, the V gene TRBV11-2; D call uncertain. CDR1 and CDR2 (germline): SGHAT, FQNNGV. V lost 1 base to trimming and J lost 0 bases, with 9 bases between them. CDR3 length: 15 amino acids.